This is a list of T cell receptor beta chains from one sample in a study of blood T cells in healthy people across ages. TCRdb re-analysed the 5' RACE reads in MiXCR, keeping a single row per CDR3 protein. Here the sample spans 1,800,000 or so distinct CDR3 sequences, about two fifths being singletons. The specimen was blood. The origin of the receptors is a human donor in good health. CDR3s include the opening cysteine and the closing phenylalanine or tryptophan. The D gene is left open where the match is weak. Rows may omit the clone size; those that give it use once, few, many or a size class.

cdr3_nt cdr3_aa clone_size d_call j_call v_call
TGTGCCGGCAGCCACCCCGGCCTCCGTAGTGAGACCCAGTACTTC CAGSHPGLRSETQYF . . TRBJ2-5 TRBV12-3/TRBV12-4
TGTGCCAGCAGCAAGGGTCACAACCAAAACATTCAGTACTTC CASSKGHNQNIQYF few . TRBJ2-4 TRBV21-1
TGTGCCAGCAGCTGGGACAGGGCCTCCTACTACGAGCAGTACTTC CASSWDRASYYEQYF . TRBD1 TRBJ2-7 TRBV3-1
TGTGCCAGCAGCTTAGTAGGGACTAGCGGGGTGCAAGAGACCCAGTACTTC CASSLVGTSGVQETQYF . TRBD2 TRBJ2-5 TRBV7-8
TGTGCCAGCAGTGAACTGAACCTACACCCGACAGGAGGGACTGAAGCTTTCTTT CASSELNLHPTGGTEAFF once . TRBJ1-1 TRBV25-1
TGTGCCATCAGTGAGTCTGAGGCTCTCCTCTCCTACGAGCAGTACTTC CAISESEALLSYEQYF once . TRBJ2-7 TRBV10-3
TGTGCCAGCAGCTTTTTAGGGGAAGATACGCAGTATTTT CASSFLGEDTQYF . . TRBJ2-3 TRBV5-6
TGCGCCAGCAGCCATGTCCCCAACATCCAGTACTTC CASSHVPNIQYF . . TRBJ2-4 TRBV4-3
TGTGCCAGCAGCCCAACCGGGACAGGGGTCTACGAGCAGTACTTC CASSPTGTGVYEQYF . TRBD1 TRBJ2-7 TRBV28
TGTGCCAGCACCCTGGGGGGACAGGGGATGAATGAGCAGTTCTTC CASTLGGQGMNEQFF few TRBD1 TRBJ2-1 TRBV12-3/TRBV12-4
TGTGCCAGCAGCAGAGTTGGGACAGGCCTAAAATATAACACAGATACGCAGTATTTT CASSRVGTGLKYNTDTQYF few TRBD1 TRBJ2-3 TRBV28
TGTGCCAGCAGCTTGGACCATAAGCAGTTCTTC CASSLDHKQFF . . TRBJ2-1 TRBV5-4
TGCAGCGTTGAGAGGGACCTCAATGAGCAGTTCTTC CSVERDLNEQFF . . TRBJ2-1 TRBV29-1
TGTGCCACCAGTTTCCCTGGAGGAAACACCATATATTTT CATSFPGGNTIYF . . TRBJ1-3 TRBV24-1
TGTGCCAGCAGCTTAGATCTGCAGTATAGCTCCTACAATGAGCAGTTCTTC CASSLDLQYSSYNEQFF . . TRBJ2-1 TRBV11-2
TGTGCCACCGGCGGCTACGACAGGGGAGGTTATGGCTACACCTTC CATGGYDRGGYGYTF . TRBD1 TRBJ1-2 TRBV15
TGTGCCAGCAGCTTGATGGCGGGTCTTGGCACAGATACGCAGTATTTT CASSLMAGLGTDTQYF . . TRBJ2-3 TRBV5-6
TGCAGTGCTGGTGTCGTAGGAAGGTGCGAGCAGTACTTC CSAGVVGRCEQYF . . TRBJ2-7 TRBV20-1
TGCAGCGCGGAGGTGGTCAATGCAGGGGGCCAAGGGGCTTTCTTT CSAEVVNAGGQGAFF few TRBD1 TRBJ1-1 TRBV29-1
TGTGCCAGCAGCCCGAGACAGGTAGAGACCCAGTACTTC CASSPRQVETQYF . . TRBJ2-5 TRBV7-9